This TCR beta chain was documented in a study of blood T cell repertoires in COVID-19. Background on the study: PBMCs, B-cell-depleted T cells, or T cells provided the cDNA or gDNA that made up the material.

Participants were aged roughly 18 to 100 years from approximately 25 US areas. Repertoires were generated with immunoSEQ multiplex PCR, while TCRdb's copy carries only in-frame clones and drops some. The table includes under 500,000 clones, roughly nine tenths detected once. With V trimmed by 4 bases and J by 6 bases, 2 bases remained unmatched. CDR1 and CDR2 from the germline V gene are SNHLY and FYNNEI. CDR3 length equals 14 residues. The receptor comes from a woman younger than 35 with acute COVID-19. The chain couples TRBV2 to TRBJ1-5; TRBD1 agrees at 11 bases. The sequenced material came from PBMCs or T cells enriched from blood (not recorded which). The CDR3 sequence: CASSGTGGRQPQHF. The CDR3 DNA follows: TGTGCCAGCAGTGGGACAGGGGGCCGTCAGCCCCAGCATTTT. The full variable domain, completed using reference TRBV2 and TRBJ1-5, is EPEVTQTPSHQVTQMGQEVILRCVPISNHLYFYWYRQILGQKVEFLVSFYNNEISEKSEIFDDQFSVERPDGSNFTLKIRSTKLEDSAMYFCASSGTGGRQPQHFGDGTRLSIL.